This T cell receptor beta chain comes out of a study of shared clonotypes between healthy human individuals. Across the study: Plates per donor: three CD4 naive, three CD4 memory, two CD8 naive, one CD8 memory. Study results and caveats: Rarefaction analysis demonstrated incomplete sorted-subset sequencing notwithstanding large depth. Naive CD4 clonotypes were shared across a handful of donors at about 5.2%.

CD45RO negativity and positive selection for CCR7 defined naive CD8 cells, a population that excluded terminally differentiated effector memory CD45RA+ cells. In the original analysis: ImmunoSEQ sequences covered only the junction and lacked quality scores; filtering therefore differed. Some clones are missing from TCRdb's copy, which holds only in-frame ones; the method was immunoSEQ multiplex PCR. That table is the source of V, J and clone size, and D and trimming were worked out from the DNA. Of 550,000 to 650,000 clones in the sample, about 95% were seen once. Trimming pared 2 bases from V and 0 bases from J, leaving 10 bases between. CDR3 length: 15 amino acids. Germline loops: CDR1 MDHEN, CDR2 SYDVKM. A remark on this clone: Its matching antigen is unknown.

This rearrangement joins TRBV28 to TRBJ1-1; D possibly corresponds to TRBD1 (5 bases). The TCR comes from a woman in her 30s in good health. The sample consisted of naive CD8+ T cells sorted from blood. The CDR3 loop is CASSLMGRMNTEAFF. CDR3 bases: TGTGCCAGCAGTTTAATGGGGCGAATGAACACTGAAGCTTTCTTT.